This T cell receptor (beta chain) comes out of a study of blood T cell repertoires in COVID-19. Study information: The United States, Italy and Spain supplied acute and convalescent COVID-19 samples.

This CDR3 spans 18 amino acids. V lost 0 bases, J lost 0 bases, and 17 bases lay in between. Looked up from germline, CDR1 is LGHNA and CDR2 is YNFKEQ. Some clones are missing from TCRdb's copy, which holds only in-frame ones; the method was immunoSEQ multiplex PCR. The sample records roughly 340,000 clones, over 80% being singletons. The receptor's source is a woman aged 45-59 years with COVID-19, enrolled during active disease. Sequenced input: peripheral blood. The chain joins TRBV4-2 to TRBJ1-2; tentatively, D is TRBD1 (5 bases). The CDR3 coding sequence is TGTGCCAGCAGCCAAGAAAGGGGAAGAACAGCGACTAACTATGGCTACACCTTC. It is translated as CASSQERGRTATNYGYTF.